Below are 13 T cell receptor beta chains sequenced from a single sample in a study of T cell repertoires in cytomegalovirus infection. MiXCR, run by TCRdb on the reads, gives a single entry per CDR3 protein. The sample carries around 210,000 distinct CDR3 sequences, 6% to 8% recorded once. The material sequenced was PBMCs. The receptors originated from a human donor in good health (CMV status not recorded). Some clones in this sample may be carry-over from other donors' samples.

This clonotype was counted ten times or more. The chain employs TRBV20-1 and TRBJ2-2; 7 bases are shared with TRBD2. CDR3 size: 15 residues. V lost 2 bases to trimming and J lost 1 base; unmatched junction nucleotides: 4. Looked up from germline, CDR1 is DFQATT and CDR2 is SNEGSKA (reference sequence). The CDR3: CSARFAGENTGELFF. In DNA form, the CDR3 reads TGCAGTGCTAGATTCGCGGGGGAGAACACCGGGGAGCTGTTTTTT.

This chain joins TRBV20-1 and TRBJ2-1; 10 nucleotides align to TRBD2. Unmatched junction bases numbered 7, after V lost 2 bases and J lost 9 bases. The CDR3 is 14 residues long. CDR1 and CDR2 (germline): DFQATT, SNEGSKA (reference sequence). CDR3 protein: CSARNSGGGGEQFF. The DNA for the CDR3 is TGCAGTGCTAGAAACAGCGGGGGGGGAGGTGAGCAGTTCTTC.

This clonotype was observed at least ten times. This chain joins TRBV5-1 and TRBJ1-1; 7 bases agree with TRBD1. After removal of 4 bases from V and 1 base from J, the junction contained 7 bases not matched to a gene. The CDR3 sequence is 15 residues long. Germline assignment: CDR1 SGHRS and CDR2 YFSETQ. The CDR3 loop reads CASSPGQSANTEAFF. Here the CDR3 DNA reads TGCGCCAGCAGCCCGGGACAGAGTGCGAACACTGAAGCTTTCTTT. The whole variable domain, filled in from reference TRBV5-1 and TRBJ1-1, reads KAGVTQTPRYLIKTRGQQVTLSCSPISGHRSVSWYQQTPGQGLQFLFEYFSETQRNKGNFPGRFSGRQFSNSRSEMNVSTLELGDSALYLCASSPGQSANTEAFFGQGTRLTVV.

This clonotype was seen ten or more times. The chain combines TRBV6-5 with TRBJ1-1; 9 bases agree with TRBD1. J lost 3 bases, V lost 7 bases, and 18 bases had no gene match. The CDR3 covers 18 residues. Germline V gene lookup returns CDR1 MNHEY and CDR2 SVGAGI. CDR3 bases: TGTGCCAGCACCCGAACACCGACCGGGACAGGGCCTTACACTGAAGCTTTCTTT. As protein: CASTRTPTGTGPYTEAFF.

This clonotype was observed many times. The chain joins TRBV7-6 to TRBJ1-2, with a possible D match to TRBD1 (5 bases). Germline loops: CDR1 SGHVS, CDR2 FNYEAQ. Trimming cost V 1 base and J 8 bases, with 14 bases left between them. The CDR3 runs 14 residues. The CDR3 nucleotides are TGTGCCAGCAGCTTAGTGGGGGGTGACGACGGCTACACCTTC. It specifies CASSLVGGDDGYTF.

This clonotype was recorded at least ten times. The chain uses TRBV15 and TRBJ1-2, with D hard to call. Germline V gene sequence: CDR1 LNHNV, CDR2 YYDKDF (reference sequence). The CDR3 is 13 residues long. Trimming removed 1 base from V and 5 bases from J, with 8 bases in between. CDR3 nucleotides: TGTGCCACCAGCAGAGGTTCAACTTATGGCTACACCTTC. Translated, it gives CATSRGSTYGYTF. Based on the CDR3 plus reference TRBV15 and TRBJ1-2, the full variable domain is DAMVIQNPRYQVTQFGKPVTLSCSQTLNHNVMYWYQQKSSQAPKLLFHYYDKDFNNEADTPDNFQSRRPNTSFCFLDIRSPGLGDTAMYLCATSRGSTYGYTFGSGTRLTVV.

This clonotype was seen repeatedly, ten times or more. The chain links TRBV29-1 to TRBJ1-1; D is undetermined. The CDR3 covers 12 residues. Trimming took 7 bases from V and 7 from J, leaving 16 bases between them. CDR1 and CDR2 (germline): SQVTM, ANQGSEA. The DNA of the CDR3 is TGCAGCGCACGAAACCGGTTTTTTGAAGCTTTCTTT. This codes for CSARNRFFEAFF.

A few counts support this clonotype. This sequence joins TRBV6-2 or TRBV6-3 and TRBJ1-5, with a weak D call TRBD1 (5 bases). CDR1 is MNHEY and CDR2 is SVGEGT in the germline V gene. The CDR3 consists of 15 residues. Trimming took off 4 bases at V and 1 base at J, with 11 bases between the two ends. The CDR3 nucleotides read TGTGCCAGCAGTTCGATCCGGGACAGCAATCAGCCCCAGCATTTT. This encodes CASSSIRDSNQPQHF.

Ten or more counts support this clonotype. The V and J genes are TRBV7-2 and TRBJ2-1; no definite D call. The CDR3 sequence is 12 residues long. V was cut by 2 bases and J by 13 bases, with 12 bases left in between. Germline V gene sequence: CDR1 SGHTA, CDR2 FQGNSA. In nucleotides, the CDR3 is TGTGCCAGCAGCTTAACTCCCCTGACACAGTTCTTC. The encoded protein is CASSLTPLTQFF.

This clonotype was picked up many times. The genes are TRBV6-6 and TRBJ2-7, with D tentatively TRBD1 (5 bases). The CDR3 has 13 residues. V gave up 2 bases and J gave up 3 bases, with 8 bases separating them. Germline-derived CDR1 and CDR2 are MNHNY and SVGAGI (reference sequence). CDR3 DNA: TGTGCCAGCAGTTACGGCGACAGCTACGAGCAGTACTTC. It specifies CASSYGDSYEQYF.

This clonotype came up many times. CDR3 protein: CSTWIGSRNTEAFF. The CDR3 coding sequence is TGCAGTACGTGGATTGGCTCCCGGAACACTGAAGCTTTCTTT. The J gene is TRBJ1-1, the V gene TRBV20-1; D remains ambiguous. V shed 8 bases and J shed 1 base, with 17 bases lying between them. The CDR3 runs 14 residues. Germline CDR1 reads DFQATT; CDR2 reads SNEGSKA (reference sequence).

This clonotype was found many times. The chain uses TRBV9 and TRBJ2-3; D gene uncertain. Per the germline V gene, CDR1 is SGDLS and CDR2 is YYNGEE. Trimming took off 3 bases at V and 2 bases at J, with 7 bases between the two ends. This CDR3 is built from 13 residues. CDR3: CASSGYNTDTQYF. For the CDR3, the DNA is TGTGCCAGCAGCGGCTACAACACAGATACGCAGTATTTT.

In this sample, this clonotype turned up many times. The V call is TRBV6-8, the J call TRBJ1-1; 9 positions match TRBD1. The V gene end was trimmed by 7 bases and the J gene end by 3 bases; junction bases not matched to a gene: 6. The CDR3 loop spans 14 amino acids. Per the germline V gene, CDR1 is MNHGY and CDR2 is SAAAGT. The CDR3 loop reads CASTWGQGHTEAFF. As DNA, the CDR3 is TGTGCCAGCACCTGGGGACAGGGACACACTGAAGCTTTCTTT.